The 32 T cell receptor beta chains below all came from one sample that was sequenced in a study of early T cells in non-severe SARS-CoV-2 infection. Each CDR3 protein gets one entry after TCRdb re-called the 5' RACE reads with MiXCR. The profile shows 40,000 to 55,000 distinct CDR3 sequences, nearly 7.5% of them singletons. The sample was whole blood. The origin of the receptors is an adult who was a healthcare worker with PCR-confirmed SARS-CoV-2 infection or an uninfected control (not recorded which).

This clonotype appeared many times. The genes are TRBV20-1 and TRBJ2-1; perhaps TRBD2 as D (7 bases). This CDR3 has 15 amino acids. Per the germline V gene, CDR1 is DFQATT and CDR2 is SNEGSKA (reference sequence). Trimming stripped 2 bases from V and 4 bases from J, with 15 bases between. CDR3 nucleotide sequence: TGCAGTGCTAGAAAAGGCGGGGGCGATTACAATGAGCAGTTCTTC. The encoded protein is CSARKGGGDYNEQFF.

This clonotype appeared many times. The chain links TRBV20-1 to TRBJ1-1; 9 bases agree with TRBD1. Germline V gene sequence: CDR1 DFQATT, CDR2 SNEGSKA (reference sequence). Losses at the gene ends were 1 base for V and 0 bases for J; bases not matched to a gene: 9. This CDR3 has 17 amino acids. CDR3: CSARGTGGRLLNTEAFF. The CDR3, as DNA: TGCAGTGCTAGAGGTACAGGGGGCCGCCTCTTGAACACTGAAGCTTTCTTT.

For this clonotype: Relative to the germline gene, one junction end is altered; a read error may explain this. The V call is TRBV5-6, the J call TRBJ2-1; D not resolved. Germline loops: CDR1 SGHDT, CDR2 YYEEEE. This CDR3 has 14 amino acids. The CDR3 reads CASGFSGSYNEQFF. The CDR3 DNA reads as TGTGCCAGCGGCTTTTCCGGGTCTTACAATGAGCAGTTCTTC.

This chain uses TRBV4-1 with TRBJ2-3; D is unclear. The CDR3 totals 15 residues. Germline CDR1 is MGHRA and CDR2 is YSYEKL. The germline V and J ends were trimmed by 0 bases and 3 bases, with 10 bases remaining between them. CDR3 amino acids: CASSQDLRRTDTQYF. In DNA, the CDR3 is TGCGCCAGCAGCCAAGATCTAAGAAGGACAGATACGCAGTATTTT.

V gene TRBV7-2 combines with J gene TRBJ2-3; 8 nucleotides match TRBD2. Germline values: CDR1 SGHTA, CDR2 FQGNSA. V shed 5 bases and J 2 bases; nucleotides not matched to a gene: 3. The CDR3 length is 14 residues. This chain's CDR3 is CASSRLANTDTQYF. CDR3 in DNA: TGTGCCAGCAGCCGACTAGCGAACACAGATACGCAGTATTTT.

This clonotype turned up a few times. The chain has TRBV12-3 or TRBV12-4 and TRBJ2-1; 11 bases map to TRBD2. CDR3 size: 15 residues. Trimming cost V 2 bases and J 3 bases; bases outside gene matches: 0. In DNA form, the CDR3 reads TGTGCCAGCAGTTTAACTAGCGGGGGCTACAATGAGCAGTTCTTC. Protein product: CASSLTSGGYNEQFF.

This sequence joins TRBV11-1 and TRBJ2-1, with 8 bases fitting TRBD1. With V trimmed by 5 bases and J by 2 bases, 5 bases remained unmatched. CDR1 and CDR2 (germline): SGHAT, FQDESV (reference sequence). This CDR3 contains 15 residues. CDR3 in DNA: TGTGCCAGCAGCGCTACAGGGGGGACCTACAATGAGCAGTTCTTC. It encodes CASSATGGTYNEQFF.

The chain uses TRBV28 and TRBJ2-2; tentative D call: TRBD2 (6 bases). Trimming pared 9 bases from V and 7 bases from J, leaving 15 bases between. The CDR3 runs 13 residues. Germline loops: CDR1 MDHEN, CDR2 SYDVKM. CDR3 region: CASRDSLSGELFF. The CDR3 DNA follows: TGTGCCAGTAGGGACTCCCTAAGCGGGGAGCTGTTTTTT.

In its sample, this clonotype was seen many times. The V and J genes are TRBV9 and TRBJ2-5, with D unresolved. CDR1 and CDR2 from the germline V gene are SGDLS and YYNGEE. This CDR3 has 15 residues. Trimming removed 0 bases at V and 4 bases at J, with 13 bases between. CDR3 DNA sequence: TGTGCCAGCAGCGTAGCCATCACGGCTCTAGAGACCCAGTACTTC. As protein: CASSVAITALETQYF.

This clonotype was counted only a few times. This chain uses TRBV20-1 with TRBJ2-3; tentatively, D is TRBD1 or TRBD2 (5 bases each). Germline V gene data show CDR1 as DFQATT and CDR2 as SNEGSKA (reference sequence). Trimming took off 4 bases at V and 0 bases at J, with 14 bases between the two ends. The CDR3 is made up of 15 amino acids. This chain's CDR3 is CSAIGTITSTDTQYF. DNA of the CDR3: TGCAGTGCTATAGGGACCATTACTAGCACAGATACGCAGTATTTT.

About this clonotype: This may be a read error: a much more frequent sequence differs by one nucleotide. J is TRBJ2-2 and V is TRBV6-1; maybe TRBD2 (5 bases). From germline, CDR1 is MNHNS and CDR2 SASEGT. The CDR3 has 14 amino acids. In DNA, the CDR3 is TGTGCCAGCAGTGCCCCAGCAATAACCGGGGAGCTGCTTTTT. This sequence encodes CASSAPAITGELLF.

This clonotype was observed at least ten times. The chain joins TRBV27 to TRBJ2-7; unclear D gene. CDR1 is MNHEY, CDR2 SMNVEV, per germline (reference sequence). The CDR3 extends over 18 amino acids. Trimming took 1 base from V and 3 from J, leaving 22 bases between them. The CDR3 DNA follows: TGTGCCAGCAGTTTATTGCGAGGTACCTCCTACTCGGGCTACGAGCAGTACTTC. This sequence encodes CASSLLRGTSYSGYEQYF.

This clonotype came up many times. The V gene is TRBV28, the J gene TRBJ2-1, with 9 bases matching TRBD2. The CDR3 runs 15 residues. Germline CDR1 MDHEN, CDR2 SYDVKM. V shed 2 bases, J shed 7 bases, and the junction held 6 bases outside the gene matches. Here the CDR3 reads CASSLDAGGPNEQFF. The CDR3 bases are TGTGCCAGCAGTTTAGATGCGGGGGGGCCTAATGAGCAGTTCTTC.

This clonotype was recorded many times. The genes are TRBV6-5 and TRBJ2-2; D might be TRBD1 (6 bases). Germline V gene sequence: CDR1 MNHEY, CDR2 SVGAGI. V was pared by 9 bases and J by 1 base, with 9 bases between. CDR3 size: 13 residues. DNA of the CDR3: TGTGCCAGTATGGACAGGAACACCGGGGAGCTGTTTTTT. Translation: CASMDRNTGELFF.

Concerning this clonotype itself: Given a much more abundant clone one base away, this may be a read error. The chain couples TRBV18 to TRBJ2-2; D gene uncertain. This CDR3 contains 14 residues. The germline gives CDR1 KGHSH, CDR2 LQKENI. The DNA of the CDR3 is TGTTCCAGCTCCCTGATATCGAACACCGGGGAGCTGTTTTTT. Translation: CSSSLISNTGELFF.

This clonotype has a count of ten or more. The chain joins TRBV20-1 to TRBJ2-7; 7 bases fit TRBD2. The CDR3 extends over 14 amino acids. V gave up 3 bases and J gave up 1 base; unmatched junction bases: 6. CDR1 DFQATT and CDR2 SNEGSKA come from the germline V gene (reference sequence). This chain's CDR3 is CSASASGVSYEQYF. In nucleotides, the CDR3 is TGCAGTGCTAGTGCCAGCGGGGTTTCCTACGAGCAGTACTTC.

The chain is built from TRBV6-6 and TRBJ2-7; 8 bases map to TRBD1. The CDR3 is 13 residues long. Trimming removed 4 bases from V and 6 bases from J; junction bases left unmatched: 5. Germline V gene lookup returns CDR1 MNHNY and CDR2 SVGAGI (reference sequence). The CDR3 nucleotides read TGTGCCAGCAGTTCCCAGACAGGGGCCGAGCAGTACTTC. Translating it yields CASSSQTGAEQYF.

This clonotype occurred many times. V and J are TRBV20-1 and TRBJ1-2; TRBD1 aligns across 10 bases. The CDR3 runs to 14 residues. V lost 5 bases and J lost 4; bases outside the gene matches: 7. CDR1 is DFQATT and CDR2 is SNEGSKA in the germline V gene (reference sequence). CDR3 loop: CSAGDRGRFYGYTF. The CDR3 coding sequence is TGCAGTGCTGGCGACAGGGGGCGCTTCTATGGCTACACCTTC.

There are many counts of this clonotype. This chain links TRBV30 with TRBJ2-3; TRBD1 matches at 7 bases. CDR1 and CDR2 from the germline V gene are GTSNPN and SVGIG (reference sequence). CDR3 size: 14 residues. V lost 2 bases, J lost 4 bases, and 6 bases stayed unmatched. The CDR3 region has the DNA TGTGCCTGGAGTACAGGGGTTATCGCAGATACGCAGTATTTT. As protein: CAWSTGVIADTQYF.

This clonotype was seen ten or more times. The V gene is TRBV7-8, the J gene TRBJ2-4; either TRBD1 or TRBD2 may supply D (6 bases each). Trimming left V 1 base short and J 3 bases short, with 16 bases between. The CDR3 covers 17 residues. The germline V gene encodes CDR1 SGHVS and CDR2 FQNEAQ. The DNA for the CDR3 is TGTGCCAGCAGCTTAGGAGGTTGGGGGGCCGGCAAAAACATTCAGTACTTC. As protein: CASSLGGWGAGKNIQYF.

This clonotype has just a few counts. This chain uses TRBV6-6 with TRBJ1-4; no reliable D call. This CDR3 region has 17 residues. Trimming took off 0 bases at V and 4 bases at J, with 15 bases between the two ends. Germline lookup yields CDR1 MNHNY and CDR2 SVGAGI (reference sequence). The CDR3 loop is CASSYSIKYTLNEKLFF. Written as DNA, the CDR3 is TGTGCCAGCAGTTACTCGATCAAGTATACCCTTAATGAAAAACTGTTTTTT.

This clonotype was picked up many times. The chain is built from TRBV28 and TRBJ1-5, with a tentative D call TRBD1 (6 bases). Between the trimmed V and J ends, which lost 5 bases and 5 bases, there was a span of 13 bases. The CDR3 runs 14 residues. Germline V lookup: CDR1 MDHEN, CDR2 SYDVKM. Written as DNA, the CDR3 is TGTGCCAGCAGTACCCAGGGGCTCGATCAGCCCCAGCATTTT. This sequence encodes CASSTQGLDQPQHF.

This clonotype was observed at least ten times. V is TRBV3-1 and J is TRBJ1-1; 7 bases agree with TRBD1. The germline gives CDR1 LGHDT, CDR2 YNNKEL (reference sequence). The CDR3 consists of 15 residues. V lost 0 bases and J lost 4; bases outside the gene matches: 5. CDR3 DNA: TGTGCCAGCAGCCAAGATCTTGCAGGGGGCACTGAAGCTTTCTTT. Amino acids: CASSQDLAGGTEAFF.

This sequence joins TRBV5-1 and TRBJ2-3, with D unclear. The CDR3 has 18 residues. Germline assignment: CDR1 SGHRS and CDR2 YFSETQ. V was cut by 4 bases and J by 0 bases, with 21 bases left in between. The CDR3 nucleotides read TGCGCCAGCAGCCGAATCGCGCTTAACCCCACTAGCACAGATACGCAGTATTTT. Its protein product is CASSRIALNPTSTDTQYF.

This clonotype was detected many times. The J gene is TRBJ2-5, the V gene TRBV2; D remains unclear. The CDR3 loop spans 13 amino acids. Trimming removed 6 bases from V and 2 bases from J, with 10 bases in between. CDR1 SNHLY and CDR2 FYNNEI come from the germline V gene. The CDR3 DNA is TGTGCCAGCAGCCGACTTAATCAAGAGACCCAGTACTTC. This gives the protein CASSRLNQETQYF. Full variable domain (remainder filled in from reference TRBV2 and TRBJ2-5): EPEVTQTPSHQVTQMGQEVILRCVPISNHLYFYWYRQILGQKVEFLVSFYNNEISEKSEIFDDQFSVERPDGSNFTLKIRSTKLEDSAMYFCASSRLNQETQYFGPGTRLLVL.

This clonotype was picked up many times. The J gene is TRBJ1-2, the V gene TRBV4-2; TRBD1 aligns across 9 bases. J lost 2 bases, V lost 1 base, and 2 bases had no gene match. The CDR3 has 15 amino acids. Germline loops: CDR1 LGHNA, CDR2 YNFKEQ. The chain's CDR3 is CASSQAGTGNYGYTF. Here the CDR3 DNA reads TGTGCCAGCAGCCAAGCCGGGACAGGGAACTATGGCTACACCTTC.

Many counts were recorded for this clonotype. This chain uses TRBV6-5 with TRBJ2-3; possibly TRBD2 for D (5 bases). The CDR3 length is 14 residues. Germline values: CDR1 MNHEY, CDR2 SVGAGI. V dropped 2 bases and J dropped 5 bases, with 11 bases sitting between them. The CDR3 here is CASSYGGSGDTQYF. CDR3 bases: TGTGCCAGCAGTTACGGCGGGTCGGGAGATACGCAGTATTTT.

This chain uses TRBV6-6 with TRBJ1-2; D gene uncertain. Germline CDR1 is MNHNY and CDR2 is SVGAGI (reference sequence). The CDR3 sequence is 13 residues long. Trimming stripped 0 bases from V and 6 bases from J, with 8 bases between. CDR3 amino acids: CASSYSIANGYTF. The CDR3 coding sequence is TGTGCCAGCAGTTACTCAATAGCTAATGGCTACACCTTC.

This clonotype has ten or more counts. The chain employs TRBV20-1 and TRBJ2-3, with TRBD2 matching 10 bases. This CDR3 has 19 amino acids. Germline-derived CDR1 and CDR2 are DFQATT and SNEGSKA (reference sequence). V was clipped by 0 bases and J by 1 base; unmatched bases: 13. CDR3 DNA: TGCAGTGCTAGAGAGCTAGCGGGGGCCCAAACCTCTGGCACAGATACGCAGTATTTT. It is translated as CSARELAGAQTSGTDTQYF.

The chain joins TRBV27 to TRBJ1-5, with D maybe TRBD1 (5 bases). The ends were cut back, 2 bases at V and 3 bases at J, with 14 bases in the middle. The length of the CDR3 is 16 residues. The germline V gene has CDR1 MNHEY and CDR2 SMNVEV (reference sequence). The CDR3 DNA reads TGTGCCAGCAGTTTACACCCTCAGGGAACCAATCAGCCCCAGCATTTT. The encoded protein is CASSLHPQGTNQPQHF.

This clonotype was seen many times. The genes are TRBV15 and TRBJ2-5; TRBD1 is a possible D gene (6 bases). Germline V gene sequence: CDR1 LNHNV, CDR2 YYDKDF (reference sequence). The V gene lost 3 bases and the J gene lost 5 bases, with 13 bases spanning the gap. The CDR3 is 14 amino acids. The CDR3 is CATSRQGNLETQYF. CDR3 coding DNA: TGTGCCACCAGCAGGCAGGGGAATTTGGAGACCCAGTACTTC.

This chain connects TRBV3-1 to TRBJ2-3; D is unresolved. V lost 4 bases to trimming and J lost 5 bases, with 10 bases between them. The length of the CDR3 is 13 residues. CDR1 and CDR2 (germline): LGHDT, YNNKEL (reference sequence). The CDR3 spells CASSPTAIDTQYF. The CDR3 DNA follows: TGTGCCAGCAGCCCAACGGCGATAGATACGCAGTATTTT.